The T cell receptor beta chain under discussion was sequenced for a study of T-cell memory formation after mild COVID-19 (dated by TCRdb to the early 2020s). As for the study more broadly: Most TCR sequence clusters were specific to one of the two donors. In a couple of donors, T-cell clones that expanded and contracted after mild COVID-19 were tracked by sequencing TCRalpha and TCRbeta repertoires over time. Two young, previously healthy adult volunteers, one female and one male, were included in the cohort. Overall results and qualifications from the work: Some responding clones were detected in pre-infection memory, suggesting pre-existing cross-reactive memory T cells joined the SARS-CoV-2 response. SARS-CoV-2 specificity was not confirmed for the second-wave clones peaking on day 37. Contracting CD4+ clones were found mainly in CM and EM memory subsets, while CD8+ clones were enriched in EMRA. Clones contracting from day 15 to 85 had balanced CD4/CD8 phenotypes, while a second wave expanding from day 15 to 37 was biased towards CD4+. Only a couple of mild cases were covered in the study, and larger cohorts including severe cases with pre-infection samples were considered necessary.

Ficoll-Paque density gradient centrifugation was used to isolate PBMCs. The data were produced on an Illumina NovaSeq 6000. Using 5'RACE with constant-segment primers, TCRalpha and TCRbeta cDNA libraries were constructed, with sample barcodes and unique molecular identifiers added in the process. Trizol reagent was used to extract RNA from every sample. The libraries were amplified in two PCR steps, and the second step added a second sample barcode and Illumina TruSeq adapters. The libraries were sequenced on an Illumina NovaSeq using 2 x 150 bp paired-end reads. The source study handled its data this way. Demultiplexing of reads and collapsing into UMI-guided consensus sequences were performed with migec v1.2.7. With mixcr v2.1.11, UMI consensuses were aligned to TRA and TRB V and J templates and assembled into clonotypes. Clonotypes were classified as expanded or contracted when called significant by both edgeR and NoisET, with noise models trained on biological replicates. For edgeR calls, the thresholds were a false discovery rate-adjusted p below 0.01 and a log2 fold-change of 1. As an exploratory analysis of dynamics, max-normalized trajectories of the 1000 most abundant clonotypes were examined with PCA combined with hierarchical clustering. Each responding clone was given a CD4 or CD8 phenotype based on the CD4+ and CD8+ repertoires, which had been sequenced separately. TCRdb applied fastp at Q25 and MiXCR to the public reads, then kept only in-frame beta chains. Under each unique CDR3 protein, matching rows form one entry showing the most common genes and DNA. These V and J calls rely on TCRdb rather than the paper's analysis. A total of about 340,000 distinct CDR3 sequences appear in this sample, 10% to 15% of them only once. The leading ten clones occupy about a fifth of the sample.

From the cysteine up to the phenylalanine, the CDR3 has a length of 13 residues. The DNA shown is the 39-base CDR3, in frame from base 1. At the junction V is shortened by 2 bases and J by 8 bases, with 10 bases in between. From the germline V gene, CDR1 is SGHTA and CDR2 is FQGNSA. The sample holds many counts of this clonotype. Which antigen it targets is not known. No much larger clone exists at a distance of one base, and base qualities are not known. Sequencing used PBMCs or a T cell subset sorted from them (not recorded which). Recombination joined TRBV7-2 with TRBJ2-4, and the D gene may be TRBD1, 5 bases matching. The receptor was derived from a man aged 18 to 30 who had mild COVID-19 (a few samples of this study predate the infection). The sample titles of this study are shuffled in the database, so cell type and time point are left out; the donor was told from shared clones. In nucleotide form, the sequence is TGTGCCAGCAGCTTATTAAGGGGCCACATTCAGTACTTC. This translates into CASSLLRGHIQYF.